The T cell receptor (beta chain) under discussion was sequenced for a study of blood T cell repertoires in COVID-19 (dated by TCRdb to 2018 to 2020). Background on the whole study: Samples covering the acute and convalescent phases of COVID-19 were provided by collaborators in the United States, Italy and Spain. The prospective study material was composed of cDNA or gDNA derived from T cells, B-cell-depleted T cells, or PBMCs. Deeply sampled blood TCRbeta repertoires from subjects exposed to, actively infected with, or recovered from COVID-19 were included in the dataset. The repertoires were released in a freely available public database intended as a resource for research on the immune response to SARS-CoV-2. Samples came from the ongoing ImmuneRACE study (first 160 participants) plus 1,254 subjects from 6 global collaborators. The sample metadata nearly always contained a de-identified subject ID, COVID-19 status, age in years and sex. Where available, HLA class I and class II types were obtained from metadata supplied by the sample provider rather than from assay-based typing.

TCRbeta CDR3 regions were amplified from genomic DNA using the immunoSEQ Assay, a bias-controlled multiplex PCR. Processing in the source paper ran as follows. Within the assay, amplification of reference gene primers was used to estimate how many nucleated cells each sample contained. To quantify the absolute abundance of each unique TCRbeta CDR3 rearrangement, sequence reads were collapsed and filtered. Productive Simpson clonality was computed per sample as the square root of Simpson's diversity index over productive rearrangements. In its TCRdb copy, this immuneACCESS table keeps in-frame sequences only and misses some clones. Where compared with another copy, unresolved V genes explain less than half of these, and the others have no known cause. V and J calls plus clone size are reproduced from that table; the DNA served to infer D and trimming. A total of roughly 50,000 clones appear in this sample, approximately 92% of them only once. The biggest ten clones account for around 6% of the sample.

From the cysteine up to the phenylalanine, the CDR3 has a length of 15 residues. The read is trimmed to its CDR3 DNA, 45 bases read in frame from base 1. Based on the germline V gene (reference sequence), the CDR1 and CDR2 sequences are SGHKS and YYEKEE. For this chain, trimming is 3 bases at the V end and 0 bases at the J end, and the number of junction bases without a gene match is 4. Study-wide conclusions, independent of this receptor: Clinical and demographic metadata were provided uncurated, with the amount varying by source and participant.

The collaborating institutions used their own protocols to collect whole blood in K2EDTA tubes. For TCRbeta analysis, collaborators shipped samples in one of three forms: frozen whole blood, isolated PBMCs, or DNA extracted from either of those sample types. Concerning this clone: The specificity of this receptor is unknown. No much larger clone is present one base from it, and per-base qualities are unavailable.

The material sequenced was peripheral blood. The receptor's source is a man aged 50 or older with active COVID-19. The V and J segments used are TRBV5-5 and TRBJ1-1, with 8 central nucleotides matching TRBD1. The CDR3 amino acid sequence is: CASSWGTGLNTEAFF. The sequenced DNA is TGTGCCAGCAGCTGGGGGACAGGCCTGAACACTGAAGCTTTCTTT.